This TCR beta chain was sequenced during a study of T cells after somatic rescue of genetic block. Germline assignment: CDR1 SGHTA and CDR2 FQGTGA. Trimming removed 5 bases at V and 0 bases at J, with 15 bases between. This CDR3 has 16 amino acids. The protocol was immunoSEQ multiplex PCR, while the TCRdb copy is restricted to in-frame clones and leaves out a portion. The table lists 68,000 or so clones, roughly 90% of them singletons. The V and J genes are TRBV7-3 and TRBJ2-3; D gene uncertain. The receptor comes from a man in his forties. The sequenced sample was peripheral blood mononuclear cells (PBMCs). This CDR3 is CASSQPGDRSTDTQYF. CDR3 in DNA: TGTGCCAGCAGCCAACCGGGTGACCGTAGCACAGATACGCAGTATTTT. Drawing the rest from reference TRBV7-3 and TRBJ2-3, the complete variable domain is GAGVSQTPSNKVTEKGKYVELRCDPISGHTALYWYRQSLGQGPEFLIYFQGTGAADDSGLPNDRFFAVRPEGSVSTLKIQRTERGDSAVYLCASSQPGDRSTDTQYFGPGTRLTVL.